The entry that follows covers one T cell receptor (beta chain) sequence. Its antigen is undetermined. This specimen comes from a study of shared clonotypes between healthy human individuals. Study conclusions and caveats: The study's rarefaction showed incomplete sorted-subset sequencing despite large depth.

CDR1 SNHLY and CDR2 FYNNEI come from the germline V gene. The CDR3 length is 15 residues. V gave up 6 bases and J gave up 1 base, with 16 bases separating them. CD4+ cells yielded CD45RA+ naive and CD45RA-negative memory subsets. The authors' processing: ImmunoSEQ junction-only sequences lacked quality scores, so their filtering differed. The table came from immunoSEQ multiplex PCR; TCRdb's copy has only in-frame clones and leaves some out. The V and J calls and clone size are taken from that table; D and trimming were inferred from the DNA. The sample lists millions of clones; over 85% were seen once.

The TCR comes from a young man in good health. Some clones in this sample may be carry-over from other donors' samples. The chain has TRBV2 and TRBJ2-7; tentative D call: TRBD2 (6 bases). The sample comprised naive CD4+ T cells from PBMCs. Specified subset: CD45RA+ positively selected. The CDR3 region is CASRRGDLGSYEQYF. DNA of the CDR3: TGTGCCAGCAGGCGCGGGGATCTCGGGTCCTACGAGCAGTACTTC.